Detailed here is one T cell receptor beta chain. Its antigen is not identified. The CDR3 sequence is 15 residues long. Trimming left V 2 bases short and J 0 bases short, with 8 bases between. Germline lookup yields CDR1 SGHTA and CDR2 FQGNSA. Repertoires were generated with immunoSEQ multiplex PCR, while TCRdb's copy carries only in-frame clones and drops some. The table has around 50,000 clones, 89% seen once. This record belongs to a study of CD4+ T cells in melanoma. Study outcomes and limitations: CD8+ T cell, macrophage and B cell function reportedly correlated with neoantigen-specific CD4+ T cells. Reportedly, melanoma neoantigen-specific CD4+ T cells showed varied differentiation states.

This clonotype was sampled from a human donor with melanoma. This chain uses TRBV7-2 with TRBJ1-5, with D uncertain. Material: peripheral blood. The CDR3 loop reads CASSLSPYSNQPQHF. DNA of the CDR3: TGTGCCAGCAGCTTATCCCCATATAGCAATCAGCCCCAGCATTTT.